What follows are 20 T cell receptor beta chains derived from one specimen sequenced in a study of response to subunit inactivated influenza vaccine. A single record per CDR3 protein comes from TCRdb applying MiXCR to the RT-PCR reads. Of fewer than 250,000 distinct CDR3 sequences listed, approximately 15% are singletons. Material: CD8+ T cells sorted from PBMCs, obtained roughly 5 days after vaccination. All receptors derive from a man over 45 who received an inactivated influenza vaccine.

This clonotype has just a few counts. This chain joins TRBV6-5 and TRBJ2-7; D is tentatively TRBD1 or TRBD2 (5 bases each). Germline V gene lookup returns CDR1 MNHEY and CDR2 SVGAGI. V lost 2 bases, J lost 0 bases, and 8 bases lay in between. The CDR3 has 14 amino acids. CDR3 coding DNA: TGTGCCAGCAGTTACCGGGACGGCTCCTACGAGCAGTACTTC. This sequence encodes CASSYRDGSYEQYF.

This sequence joins TRBV7-8 and TRBJ2-7; possibly TRBD2 for D (6 bases). The CDR3 has 13 residues. Germline CDR1 reads SGHVS; CDR2 reads FQNEAQ. V shed 5 bases and J shed 3 bases, with 11 bases lying between them. The CDR3 nucleotides are TGTGCCAGCAGCATAGGGACTGGCTACGAGCAGTACTTC. Translation gives CASSIGTGYEQYF.

The chain employs TRBV6-5 and TRBJ1-2; D remains ambiguous. CDR1 and CDR2 from the germline V gene are MNHEY and SVGAGI. The CDR3 is made up of 13 amino acids. V was cut by 2 bases and J by 2 bases, with 6 bases left in between. Here the CDR3 reads CASSYTSNYGYTF. The CDR3 DNA reads TGTGCCAGCAGTTACACATCCAACTATGGCTACACCTTC.

This clonotype was picked up a small number of times. The chain links TRBV20-1 to TRBJ2-7; possibly TRBD1 or TRBD2 for D (5 bases each). Trimming cost V 0 bases and J 2 bases, with 17 bases left between them. The germline V gene encodes CDR1 DFQATT and CDR2 SNEGSKA (reference sequence). The CDR3 is 16 residues long. CDR3: CSARDRGGSLPYEQYF. In nucleotides, the CDR3 is TGCAGTGCTAGAGATCGTGGGGGATCTCTACCCTACGAGCAGTACTTC.

This clonotype was seen a handful of times. The chain carries TRBV7-9 and TRBJ2-2; maybe TRBD1 (5 bases). This CDR3 has 16 residues. Germline CDR1 is SEHNR and CDR2 is FQNEAQ (reference sequence). The V and J ends lost 3 bases and 1 base respectively, with 12 bases between them. The DNA of the CDR3 is TGTGCCAGCAGCTTTGGACAATATCTGAACACCGGGGAGCTGTTTTTT. The encoded protein is CASSFGQYLNTGELFF. Complete variable domain (other parts from reference TRBV7-9 and TRBJ2-2): DTGVSQNPRHKITKRGQNVTFRCDPISEHNRLYWYRQTLGQGPEFLTYFQNEAQLEKSRLLSDRFSAERPKGSFSTLEIQRTEQGDSAMYLCASSFGQYLNTGELFFGEGSRLTVL.

This sequence joins TRBV24-1 and TRBJ2-1; 7 bases are shared with TRBD1. The CDR3 consists of 13 residues. The germline CDR1 and CDR2 sequences are KGHDR and SFDVKD. V lost 4 bases to trimming and J lost 8 bases; unmatched junction nucleotides: 4. CDR3 loop: CATSDRTGHEQFF. DNA of the CDR3: TGTGCCACCAGTGACCGGACAGGACATGAGCAGTTCTTC.

The chain combines TRBV21-1 with TRBJ2-1; the listed D gene, TRBD2, was not tested against the DNA. TRBV21-1 is marked as a pseudogene. The CDR3 consists of 17 residues. CDR3 sequence: CASSKKASGGSYNEQFF. DNA of the CDR3: TGTGCCAGCAGCAAAAAAGCTAGCGGAGGCTCCTACAATGAGCAGTTCTTC.

In the case of this clonotype: A much larger clone lies one base from this, so it may be a read error. The V call is TRBV9, the J call TRBJ2-2; D is unclear. The CDR3 is made up of 14 amino acids. The germline V gene encodes CDR1 SGDLS and CDR2 YYNGEE. V was cut by 4 bases and J by 4 bases, with 11 bases left in between. For the CDR3, the DNA is TGTGCCAGCAGCCCTTGGAGTAGCACCGGGGAGCTGTTTTTT. Translating it yields CASSPWSSTGELFF.

The rearrangement uses TRBV10-3 and TRBJ2-3, with D possibly matching TRBD1 (6 bases). V shed 3 bases and J shed 1 base, with 17 bases lying between them. This CDR3 has 17 residues. The germline CDR1 and CDR2 sequences are ENHRY and SYGVKD. The CDR3 sequence: CAISDWGQGQGTDTQYF. The CDR3 DNA follows: TGTGCCATCAGTGACTGGGGGCAGGGACAAGGCACAGATACGCAGTATTTT.

This clonotype was counted ten times or more. The J gene is TRBJ2-5, the V gene TRBV7-9; 7 nucleotides line up with TRBD1. The CDR3 loop spans 14 amino acids. From germline, CDR1 is SEHNR and CDR2 FQNEAQ (reference sequence). J lost 5 bases, V lost 3 bases, and 6 bases had no gene match. The CDR3 sequence is CASSFEGAVETQYF. The CDR3 DNA reads as TGTGCCAGCAGCTTCGAGGGGGCCGTTGAGACCCAGTACTTC.

This clonotype was seen a handful of times. V and J are TRBV29-1 and TRBJ2-1; the D gene is possibly TRBD1 (6 bases). Germline V lookup: CDR1 SQVTM, CDR2 ANQGSEA. V was cut by 3 bases and J by 7 bases, with 13 bases left in between. The CDR3 sequence is 13 residues long. CDR3 region: CSVEGITGNEQFF. CDR3 DNA: TGCAGCGTTGAGGGGATTACAGGGAATGAGCAGTTCTTC.

The V gene is TRBV18, the J gene TRBJ2-2; no firm D call. This CDR3 region has 13 residues. Germline CDR1 is KGHSH and CDR2 is LQKENI. V was pared by 6 bases and J by 5 bases, with 10 bases between. CDR3 in amino acids: CASSGSLTGELFF. The CDR3 DNA follows: TGTGCCAGCTCGGGGTCCTTGACCGGGGAGCTGTTTTTT.

The V gene is TRBV6-1, the J gene TRBJ2-7, with TRBD1 as a possible D gene (6 bases). The CDR3 is made up of 13 amino acids. V was trimmed by 8 bases and J by 4 bases, leaving 15 bases between them. Germline V gene lookup returns CDR1 MNHNS and CDR2 SASEGT. The CDR3: CASLGGEGYEQYF. Written as DNA, the CDR3 is TGTGCCAGCTTAGGGGGTGAGGGGTACGAGCAGTACTTC.

A remark on this clonotype: Mismatch with germline at one junction end may stem from a read error. The V call is TRBV6-6, the J call TRBJ2-3; D is uncertain. Germline V gene sequence: CDR1 MNHNY, CDR2 SVGAGI (reference sequence). The CDR3 is 11 amino acids. The CDR3 is CASSSGDTRYF. CDR3 nucleotide sequence: TGTGCCAGCAGTTCTGGGGATACGCGGTATTTT.

This clonotype was counted ten times or more. The J gene is TRBJ2-7, the V gene TRBV6-2 or TRBV6-3; a possible D gene is TRBD2 (6 bases). The ends were cut back, 5 bases at V and 2 bases at J, with 28 bases in the middle. The CDR3 extends over 19 amino acids. The germline CDR1 and CDR2 sequences are MNHEY and SVGEGT. The CDR3 here is CASSKLVRGSRREAYEQYF. The CDR3 DNA is TGTGCCAGCAGTAAATTAGTCCGTGGCTCTCGAAGGGAGGCCTACGAGCAGTACTTC.

Points on this clonotype: A junction end diverges from the germline sequence, so it may reflect a read error. This chain joins TRBV12-3 or TRBV12-4 and TRBJ2-7; the match to TRBD1 covers 8 bases. The CDR3 is 13 amino acids. This CDR3 reads CAGRGLASYEQYF. The CDR3 DNA reads TGTGCCGGCAGGGGGCTGGCCTCCTACGAGCAGTACTTC.

About this clonotype itself: One junction end disagrees with the germline gene, perhaps due to a read error. This sequence joins TRBV9 and TRBJ2-7; TRBD1 might be the D (5 bases). Germline V gene data show CDR1 as SGDLS and CDR2 as YYNGEE. This CDR3 has 15 residues. The CDR3 coding sequence is TGTGCCAGCACCGTAGGGGTGGGTTCCTCCTACGAGCAGTACTTC. Translated, it gives CASTVGVGSSYEQYF. The variable domain in full, completed from reference TRBV9 and TRBJ2-7, reads DSGVTQTPKHLITATGQRVTLRCSPRSGDLSVYWYQQSLDQGLQFLIQYYNGEERAKGNILERFSAQQFPDLHSELNLSSLELGDSALYFCASTVGVGSSYEQYFGPGTRLTVT.

This clonotype was seen more than once but under ten times. V is TRBV11-2 and J is TRBJ2-7; D might be TRBD2 (6 bases). The CDR3 covers 14 residues. V was cut by 4 bases and J by 3 bases, with 13 bases left in between. Germline V gene data show CDR1 as SGHAT and CDR2 as FQNNGV. In nucleotides, the CDR3 is TGTGCCAGCAGCTGGAGGTGGGGGGACTACGAGCAGTACTTC. Encoded protein: CASSWRWGDYEQYF.

The V gene is TRBV13, the J gene TRBJ2-7; 10 bases map to TRBD1. With V trimmed by 5 bases and J by 2 bases, 6 bases remained unmatched. Germline V gene sequence: CDR1 PRHDT, CDR2 FYEKMQ (reference sequence). The length of the CDR3 is 15 residues. The CDR3 sequence: CASSQRGQGTYEQYF. The CDR3, as DNA: TGTGCCAGCAGCCAACGGGGACAGGGGACCTACGAGCAGTACTTC.

The chain uses TRBV19 and TRBJ2-3, with D possibly being TRBD1 (6 bases). V was trimmed by 6 bases and J by 2 bases, leaving 15 bases between them. CDR3 length: 15 residues. Per germline, CDR1 LNHDA and CDR2 SQIVND (reference sequence). The CDR3 spells CASRRLGQSTDTQYF. The CDR3 DNA reads as TGTGCCAGTAGACGTTTGGGACAATCCACAGATACGCAGTATTTT.